This T cell receptor beta chain was captured by sequencing in a study of blood T cell repertoires in COVID-19. Whole-study context: Specimens from acute and convalescent COVID-19 originated in the United States, Italy and Spain. The analysed material was cDNA or gDNA that came from T cells, B-cell-depleted T cells, or PBMCs.

CDR3 length: 17 residues. Germline V gene data show CDR1 as KGHSH and CDR2 as LQKENI. V lost 6 bases, J lost 7 bases, and 12 bases stayed unmatched. In the original processing: By means of reference gene primer amplification, nucleated cell counts were estimated. TCRdb keeps only in-frame clones here, not all; method: immunoSEQ multiplex PCR. V and J calls and clone size are copied from that table; D and trimming were computed from the DNA. The data show approximately 140,000 clones, approximately 89% seen once. The TCR sequence derives from a man in his 60s with active or convalescent COVID-19. The sample consisted of peripheral blood. The V gene is TRBV18, the J gene TRBJ1-6; 10 bases map to TRBD1. CDR3 sequence: CASSSGTGEPGNSPLHF. CDR3 bases: TGTGCCAGCTCTTCCGGGACAGGGGAACCGGGGAATTCACCCCTCCACTTT.